A few counts support the clone carrying this TCR beta chain. This sample was included in a study of T cell repertoires in cytomegalovirus infection. The germline V gene has CDR1 SGHVS and CDR2 FQNEAQ. V trimming: 3 bases; J trimming: 5 bases; junction bases outside the gene matches: 14. The length of the CDR3 is 18 residues. TCRdb fed the reads into MiXCR, producing one record per CDR3 protein. The repertoire holds about 360,000 distinct CDR3 sequences, 18% seen once, with around 10% in the top ten. This chain connects TRBV7-8 to TRBJ1-5, with TRBD1 matching over 9 bases. Specimen: PBMCs. The TCR was taken from a human donor in good health (CMV status not recorded). Some clones in this sample may be carry-over from other donors' samples. As DNA, the CDR3 is TGTGCCAGCAGCTTTCAGCCGCCGGGACAGGGAAGGCATCAGCCCCAGCATTTT. Translation: CASSFQPPGQGRHQPQHF.